One sample yielded the 3 T cell receptor beta chains listed below, sequenced in a study of immune evolution from preneoplasia to lung adenocarcinoma. The protocol was immunoSEQ multiplex PCR, while the TCRdb copy is restricted to in-frame clones and leaves out a portion. In the table there are several thousand clones, more than 75% of which are singletons. The sequenced sample consisted of FFPE minimally invasive lung adenocarcinoma tissue. These receptors were taken from a person aged 70 to 80 with lung adenocarcinoma.

The gene calls are TRBV6-5 and TRBJ2-5, with 10 bases aligning to TRBD1. The trim removed 2 bases at V and 4 bases at J, leaving 4 bases unmatched. This CDR3 is built from 15 residues. Germline V gives CDR1 MNHEY, CDR2 SVGAGI. In nucleotides, the CDR3 is TGTGCCAGCAGTTACGGGACAGGGGCGAGAGAGACCCAGTACTTC. It yields the protein CASSYGTGARETQYF.

The chain carries TRBV5-6 and TRBJ2-7; 9 bases match TRBD1. The CDR3 extends over 15 amino acids. CDR1 is SGHDT, CDR2 YYEEEE, per germline. The junction had 10 bases not matched to a gene; V was cut back by 2 bases and J by 7 bases. CDR3 DNA sequence: TGTGCCAGCAGCTTTACGGGACAGGGACGTGGAGAGCAGTACTTC. Residues: CASSFTGQGRGEQYF.

This chain links TRBV25-1 with TRBJ2-7; the D is unclear. This CDR3 is built from 12 residues. Germline CDR1 is MGHDK and CDR2 is SYGVNS. The ends were cut back, 6 bases at V and 6 bases at J, with 12 bases in the middle. The CDR3 loop is CASRGSTREQYF. CDR3 sequence (DNA): TGTGCCAGCAGGGGCTCGACCCGCGAGCAGTACTTC.